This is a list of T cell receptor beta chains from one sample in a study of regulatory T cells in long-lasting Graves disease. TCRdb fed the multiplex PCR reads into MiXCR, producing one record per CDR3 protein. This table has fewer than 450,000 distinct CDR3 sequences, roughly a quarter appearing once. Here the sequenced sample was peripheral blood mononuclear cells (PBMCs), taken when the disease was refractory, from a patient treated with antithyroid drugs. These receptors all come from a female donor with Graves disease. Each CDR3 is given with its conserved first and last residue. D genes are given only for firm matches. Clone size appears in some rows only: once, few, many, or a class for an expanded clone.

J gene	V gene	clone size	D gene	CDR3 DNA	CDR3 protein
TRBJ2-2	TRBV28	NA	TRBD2	TGTGCCAGCACCCCCTGGGGACTAGCGGGAGGGCCCGACACCGGGGAGCTGTTTTTT	CASTPWGLAGGPDTGELFF
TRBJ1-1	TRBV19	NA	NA	TGTGCCACGGCGACAGGGAACACTGAAGCTTTCTTT	CATATGNTEAFF
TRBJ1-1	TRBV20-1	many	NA	TGCAGTGCACTGGCCTTGAACACTGAAGCTTTCTTT	CSALALNTEAFF
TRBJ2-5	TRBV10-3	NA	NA	TGTGCCATCAGTGAGTCAATAGACAGGCAAGAGACCCAGTACTTC	CAISESIDRQETQYF
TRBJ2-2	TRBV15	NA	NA	TGTGCCACCAGCAGAGTAAAAAGCGGCGGGGAGCTGTTTTTT	CATSRVKSGGELFF
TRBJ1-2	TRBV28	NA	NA	TGTGCCAGCAGTCCACCCCAAGAAAACTATGGCTACACCTTC	CASSPPQENYGYTF
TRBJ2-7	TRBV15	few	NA	TGTGCCACCAGCAGAGATCCGCAGAGCTCCTACGAGCAGTACTTC	CATSRDPQSSYEQYF
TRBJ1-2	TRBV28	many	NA	TGTGCCAGCAGTTTAAGACGGTCAAACTATGGCTACACCTTC	CASSLRRSNYGYTF
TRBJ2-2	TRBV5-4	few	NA	TGTGCCAGCAGCTCGGACTCGAACACCGGGGAGCTGTTTTTT	CASSSDSNTGELFF
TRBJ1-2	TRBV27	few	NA	TGTGCCAGCAGTCCCCGGACAGTTGATAACTATGGCTACACCTTC	CASSPRTVDNYGYTF
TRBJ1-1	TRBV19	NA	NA	TGTGCCAGTAGACCCCTGATTAGGGGCACCGAAGCTTTCTTT	CASRPLIRGTEAFF
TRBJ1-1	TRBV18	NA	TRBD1	TGTGCCAGCTCACCTCCGGGACAGGGGGTTTTGGACACTGAAGCTTTCTTT	CASSPPGQGVLDTEAFF
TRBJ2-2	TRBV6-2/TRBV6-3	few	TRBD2	TGTGCCAGCAGTACGGGACTAGCGGGTTCGAACACCGGGGAGCTGTTTTTT	CASSTGLAGSNTGELFF
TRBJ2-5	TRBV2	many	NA	TGTGCCAGCAGAAACCGGGAGACAGAGACCCAGTACTTC	CASRNRETETQYF
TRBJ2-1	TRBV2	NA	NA	TGTGCCAGCAAACTAAGGCCCTCTAGCGACAATGAGCAGTTCTTC	CASKLRPSSDNEQFF
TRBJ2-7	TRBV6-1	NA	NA	TGTGCCAGCAACGGAGGGGAATCCTACGAGCAGTACTTC	CASNGGESYEQYF
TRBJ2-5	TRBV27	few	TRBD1	TGTGCCAGCAGTTCCGCAGGGGGCAGAAAGACCCAGTACTTC	CASSSAGGRKTQYF
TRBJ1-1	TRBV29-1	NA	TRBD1	TGCAGCGCTGTGGCAGGGGGAAACACTGAAGCTTTCTTT	CSAVAGGNTEAFF
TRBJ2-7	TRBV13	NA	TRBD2	TGTGCCAGCAGCTTCAGCCCCGGTGGCGGGAGCTCCTACGAGCAGTACTTC	CASSFSPGGGSSYEQYF
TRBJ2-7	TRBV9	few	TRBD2	TGTGCCAGCAGCGTAACAGAGACGGCGGGGGGTTTAAGGGAGCAGTACTTC	CASSVTETAGGLREQYF
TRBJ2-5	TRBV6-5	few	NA	TGTGCCAGCAGTTACTCATGGTCAGTAGGAGAGACCCAGTACTTC	CASSYSWSVGETQYF
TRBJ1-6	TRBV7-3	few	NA	TGTGCCAGCAGCCTAAGAAGTGGGGGTAATAATTCACCCCTCCACTTT	CASSLRSGGNNSPLHF
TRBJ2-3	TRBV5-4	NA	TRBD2	TGTGCCAGCAGCTTGGGGGGCGGGAGTAGTGCAGATACGCAGTATTTT	CASSLGGGSSADTQYF
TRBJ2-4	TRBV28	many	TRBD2	TGTGCCAGCAGTTCCTCGGCCGGGGGGAACATTCAGTACTTC	CASSSSAGGNIQYF
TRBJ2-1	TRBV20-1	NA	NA	TGCAGTGCCTCAGGGCGTTCGGGGAGCTCCTACAATGAGCAGTTCTTC	CSASGRSGSSYNEQFF
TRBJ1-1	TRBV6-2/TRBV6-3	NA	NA	TGTGCCAGCAGTGATAAGGCCAGGGTTGGCACTGAAGCTTTCTTT	CASSDKARVGTEAFF
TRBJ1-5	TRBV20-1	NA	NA	TGCAGTGCTAGTCTCCAGTATAGCAATCAGCCCCAGCATTTT	CSASLQYSNQPQHF